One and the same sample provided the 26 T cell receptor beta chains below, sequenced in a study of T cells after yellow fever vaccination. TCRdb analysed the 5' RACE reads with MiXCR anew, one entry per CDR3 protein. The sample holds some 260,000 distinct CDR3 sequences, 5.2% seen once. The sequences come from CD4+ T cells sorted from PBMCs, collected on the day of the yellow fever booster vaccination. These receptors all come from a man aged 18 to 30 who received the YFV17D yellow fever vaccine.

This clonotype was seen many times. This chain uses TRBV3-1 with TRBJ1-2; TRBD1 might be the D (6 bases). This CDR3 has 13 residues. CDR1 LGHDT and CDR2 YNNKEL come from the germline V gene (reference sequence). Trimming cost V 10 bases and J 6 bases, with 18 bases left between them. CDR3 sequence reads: CATRGSGGHGYTF. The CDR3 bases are TGTGCCACCCGGGGGTCGGGGGGCCATGGCTACACCTTC.

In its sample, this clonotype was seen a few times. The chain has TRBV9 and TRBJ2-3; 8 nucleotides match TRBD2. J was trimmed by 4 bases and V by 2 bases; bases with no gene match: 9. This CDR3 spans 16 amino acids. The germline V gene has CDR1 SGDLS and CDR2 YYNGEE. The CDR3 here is CASSVKRGTPPDTQYF. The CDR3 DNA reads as TGTGCCAGCAGCGTTAAGCGGGGGACCCCCCCAGATACGCAGTATTTT.

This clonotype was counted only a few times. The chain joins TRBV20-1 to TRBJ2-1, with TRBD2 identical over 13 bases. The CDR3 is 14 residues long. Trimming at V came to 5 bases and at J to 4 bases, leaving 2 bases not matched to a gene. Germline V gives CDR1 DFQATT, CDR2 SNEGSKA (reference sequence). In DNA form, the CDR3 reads TGCAGTGCTCTGACTAGCGGGGGGTACAATGAGCAGTTCTTC. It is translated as CSALTSGGYNEQFF.

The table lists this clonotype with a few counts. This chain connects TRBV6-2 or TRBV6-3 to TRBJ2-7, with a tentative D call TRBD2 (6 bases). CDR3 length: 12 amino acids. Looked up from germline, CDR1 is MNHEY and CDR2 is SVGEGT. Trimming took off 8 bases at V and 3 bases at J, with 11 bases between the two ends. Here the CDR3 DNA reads TGTGCCAGCTCGGGCGGGATCTACGAGCAGTACGTC. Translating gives CASSGGIYEQYV.

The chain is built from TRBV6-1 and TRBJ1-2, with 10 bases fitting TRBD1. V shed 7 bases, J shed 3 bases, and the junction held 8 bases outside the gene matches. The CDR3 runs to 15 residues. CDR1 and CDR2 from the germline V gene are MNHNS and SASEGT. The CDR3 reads CASTNPTGGHYGYTF. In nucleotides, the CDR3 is TGTGCCAGCACCAACCCGACAGGGGGCCACTATGGCTACACCTTC.

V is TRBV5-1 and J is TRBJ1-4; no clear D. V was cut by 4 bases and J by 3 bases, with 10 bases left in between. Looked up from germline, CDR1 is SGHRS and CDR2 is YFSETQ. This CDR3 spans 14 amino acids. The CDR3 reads CASSPGRPNEKLFF. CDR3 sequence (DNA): TGCGCCAGCAGCCCGGGCCGTCCTAATGAAAAACTGTTTTTT.

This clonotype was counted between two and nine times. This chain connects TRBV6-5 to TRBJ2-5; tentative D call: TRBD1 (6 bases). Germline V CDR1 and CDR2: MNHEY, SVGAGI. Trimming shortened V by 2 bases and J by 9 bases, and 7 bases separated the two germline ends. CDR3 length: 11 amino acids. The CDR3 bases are TGTGCCAGCAGTTACGAGGGGGCCCAGTACTTC. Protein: CASSYEGAQYF.

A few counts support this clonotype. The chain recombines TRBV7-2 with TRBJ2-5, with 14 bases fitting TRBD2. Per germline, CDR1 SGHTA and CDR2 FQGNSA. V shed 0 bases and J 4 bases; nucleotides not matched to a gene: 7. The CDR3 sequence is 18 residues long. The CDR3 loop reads CASSLAGLAGAGRETQYF. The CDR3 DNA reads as TGTGCCAGCAGCTTAGCGGGACTAGCGGGGGCCGGGAGAGAGACCCAGTACTTC. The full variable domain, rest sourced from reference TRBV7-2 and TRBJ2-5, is GAGVSQSPSNKVTEKGKDVELRCDPISGHTALYWYRQSLGQGLEFLIYFQGNSAPDKSGLPSDRFSAERTGGSVSTLTIQRTQQEDSAVYLCASSLAGLAGAGRETQYFGPGTRLLVL.

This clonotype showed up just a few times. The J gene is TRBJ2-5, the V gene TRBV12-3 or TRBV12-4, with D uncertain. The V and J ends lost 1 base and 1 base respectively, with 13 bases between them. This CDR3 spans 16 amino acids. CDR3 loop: CASSLVGWQIQETQYF. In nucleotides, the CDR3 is TGTGCCAGCAGTTTAGTCGGGTGGCAGATCCAAGAGACCCAGTACTTC.

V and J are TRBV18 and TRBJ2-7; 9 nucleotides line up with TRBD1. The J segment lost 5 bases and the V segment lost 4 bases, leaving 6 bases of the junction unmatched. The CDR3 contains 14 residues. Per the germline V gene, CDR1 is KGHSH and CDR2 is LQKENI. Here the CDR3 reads CASSRDRVRDEQYF. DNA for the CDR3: TGTGCCAGCTCACGGGACAGGGTGAGGGACGAGCAGTACTTC.

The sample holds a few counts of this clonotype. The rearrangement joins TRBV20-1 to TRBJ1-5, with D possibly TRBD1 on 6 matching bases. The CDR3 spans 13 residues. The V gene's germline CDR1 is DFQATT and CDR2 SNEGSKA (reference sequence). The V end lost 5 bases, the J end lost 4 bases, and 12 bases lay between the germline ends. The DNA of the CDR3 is TGCAGTGCTCCTGGACAGCCTAATCAGCCCCAGCATTTT. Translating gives CSAPGQPNQPQHF.

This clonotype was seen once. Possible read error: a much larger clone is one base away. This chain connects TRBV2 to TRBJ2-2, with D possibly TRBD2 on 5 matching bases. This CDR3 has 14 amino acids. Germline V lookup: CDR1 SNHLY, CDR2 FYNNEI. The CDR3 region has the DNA TGTGCCAGCAAAAAAAGTGTCTTTACCGGGGAGCCGTTTTTT. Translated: CASKKSVFTGEPFF.

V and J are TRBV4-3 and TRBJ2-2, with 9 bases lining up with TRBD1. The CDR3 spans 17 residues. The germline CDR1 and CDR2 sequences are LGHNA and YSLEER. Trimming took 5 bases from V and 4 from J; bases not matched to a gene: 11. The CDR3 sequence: CASSVRTGGASTGELFF. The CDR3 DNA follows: TGCGCCAGCAGCGTTCGTACAGGGGGCGCGAGCACCGGGGAGCTGTTTTTT.

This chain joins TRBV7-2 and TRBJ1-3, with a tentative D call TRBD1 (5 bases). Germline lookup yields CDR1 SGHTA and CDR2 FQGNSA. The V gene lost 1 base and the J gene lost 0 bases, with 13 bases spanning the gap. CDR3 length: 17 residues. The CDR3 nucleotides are TGTGCCAGCAGCTTAGGCGCGGGGCAGGCCTCTGGAAACACCATATATTTT. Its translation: CASSLGAGQASGNTIYF.

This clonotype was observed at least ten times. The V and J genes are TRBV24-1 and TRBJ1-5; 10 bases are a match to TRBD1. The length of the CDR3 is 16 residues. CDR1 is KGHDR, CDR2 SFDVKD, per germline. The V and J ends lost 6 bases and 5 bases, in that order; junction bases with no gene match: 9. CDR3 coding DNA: TGTGCCACCAGTTCCCGGGACAGGGGATCGGATCAGCCCCAGCATTTT. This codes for CATSSRDRGSDQPQHF.

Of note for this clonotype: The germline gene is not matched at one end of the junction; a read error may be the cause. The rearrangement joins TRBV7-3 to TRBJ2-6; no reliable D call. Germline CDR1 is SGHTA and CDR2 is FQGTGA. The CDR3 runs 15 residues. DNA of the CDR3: TGTGCCAGCAGCGTAACAGTCTCTGGGGCCAACGTCCTGACTTTC. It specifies CASSVTVSGANVLTF.

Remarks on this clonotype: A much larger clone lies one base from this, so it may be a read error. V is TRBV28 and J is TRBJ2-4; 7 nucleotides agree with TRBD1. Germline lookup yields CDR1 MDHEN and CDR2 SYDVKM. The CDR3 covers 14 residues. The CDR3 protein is CASRQGGAKNIQCF. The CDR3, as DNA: TGTGCCAGCAGGCAAGGGGGCGCGAAAAACATTCAGTGCTTC.

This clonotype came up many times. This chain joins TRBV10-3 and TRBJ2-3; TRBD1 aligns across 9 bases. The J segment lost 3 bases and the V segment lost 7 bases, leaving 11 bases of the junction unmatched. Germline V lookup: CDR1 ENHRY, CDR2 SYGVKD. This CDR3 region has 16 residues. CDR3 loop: CAIMADRGRGTDTQYF. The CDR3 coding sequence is TGTGCCATCATGGCGGACAGGGGTAGAGGGACAGATACGCAGTATTTT.

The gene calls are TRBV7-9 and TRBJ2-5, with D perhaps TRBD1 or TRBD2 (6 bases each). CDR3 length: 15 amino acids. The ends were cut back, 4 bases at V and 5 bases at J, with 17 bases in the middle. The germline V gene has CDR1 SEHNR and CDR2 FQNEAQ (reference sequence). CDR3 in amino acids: CASSWGQEGSETQYF. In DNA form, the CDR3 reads TGTGCCAGCAGCTGGGGGCAGGAGGGGTCGGAGACCCAGTACTTC.

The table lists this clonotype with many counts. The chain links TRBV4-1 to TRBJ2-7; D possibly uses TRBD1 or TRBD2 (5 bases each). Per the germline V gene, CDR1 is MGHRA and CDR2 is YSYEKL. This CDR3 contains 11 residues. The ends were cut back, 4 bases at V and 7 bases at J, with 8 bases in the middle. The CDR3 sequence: CASSLEGEQYF. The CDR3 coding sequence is TGCGCCAGCAGCCTTGAGGGGGAGCAGTACTTC.

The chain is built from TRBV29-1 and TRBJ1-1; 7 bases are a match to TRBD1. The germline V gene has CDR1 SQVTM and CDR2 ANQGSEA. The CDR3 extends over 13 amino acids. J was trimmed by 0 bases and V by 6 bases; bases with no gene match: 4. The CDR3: CSVAGQLNTEAFF. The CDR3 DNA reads TGCAGCGTCGCGGGACAGTTGAACACTGAAGCTTTCTTT. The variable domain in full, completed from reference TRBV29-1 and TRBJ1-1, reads SAVISQKPSRDICQRGTSLTIQCQVDSQVTMMFWYRQQPGQSLTLIATANQGSEATYESGFVIDKFPISRPNLTFSTLTVSNMSPEDSSIYLCSVAGQLNTEAFFGQGTRLTVV.

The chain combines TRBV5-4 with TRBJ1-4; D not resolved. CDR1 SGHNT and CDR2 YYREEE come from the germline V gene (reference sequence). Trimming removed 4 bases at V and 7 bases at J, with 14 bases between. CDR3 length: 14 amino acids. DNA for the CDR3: TGTGCCAGCAGCCCGACTTGGCGGGGTGAAAAACTGTTTTTT. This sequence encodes CASSPTWRGEKLFF. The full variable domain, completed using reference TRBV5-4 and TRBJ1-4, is ETGVTQSPTHLIKTRGQQVTLRCSSQSGHNTVSWYQQALGQGPQFIFQYYREEENGRGNFPPRFSGLQFPNYSSELNVNALELDDSALYLCASSPTWRGEKLFFGSGTQLSVL.

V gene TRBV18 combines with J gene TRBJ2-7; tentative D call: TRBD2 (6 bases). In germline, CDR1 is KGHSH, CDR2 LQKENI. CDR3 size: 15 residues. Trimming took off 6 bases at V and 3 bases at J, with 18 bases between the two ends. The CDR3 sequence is CASSRGQGSYYEQYF. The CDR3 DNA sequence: TGTGCCAGCTCGCGGGGCCAGGGAAGCTACTACGAGCAGTACTTC.

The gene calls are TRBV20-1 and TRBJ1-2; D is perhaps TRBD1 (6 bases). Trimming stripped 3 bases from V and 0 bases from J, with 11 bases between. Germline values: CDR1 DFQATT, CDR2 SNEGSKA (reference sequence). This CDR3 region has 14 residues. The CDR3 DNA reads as TGCAGTGCTAGGTTCAGGGGTCCTAACTATGGCTACACCTTC. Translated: CSARFRGPNYGYTF.

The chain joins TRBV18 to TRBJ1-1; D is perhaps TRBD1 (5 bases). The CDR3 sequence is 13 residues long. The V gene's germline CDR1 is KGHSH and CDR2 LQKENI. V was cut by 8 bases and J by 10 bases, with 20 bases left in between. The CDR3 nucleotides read TGTGCCAGCACCCGCCGCAGGGAAGGTGGAGCTTTCTTT. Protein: CASTRRREGGAFF. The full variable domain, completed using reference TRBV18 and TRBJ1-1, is NAGVMQNPRHLVRRRGQEARLRCSPMKGHSHVYWYRQLPEEGLKFMVYLQKENIIDESGMPKERFSAEFPKEGPSILRIQQVVRGDSAAYFCASTRRREGGAFFGQGTRLTVV.

The CDR3 DNA follows: TGTGCCAGCAGCCAAGATCCGGGGACGGAGACCCAGTACTTC. It encodes CASSQDPGTETQYF. The chain uses TRBV3-1 and TRBJ2-5; either TRBD1 or TRBD2 may fit D (5 bases each). The ends were cut back, 0 bases at V and 5 bases at J, with 10 bases in the middle. This CDR3 has 14 residues. Germline values: CDR1 LGHDT, CDR2 YNNKEL (reference sequence).